This paragraph covers one T cell receptor (beta chain) sequence. Its antigen is unknown. The sample originates from a study of cytomegalovirus exposure and HLA in healthy donors. Findings of the study overall: Some public TCRs appeared in many individuals, while most sequences were rare. In a later analysis, a missense DCLRE1C variant was linked to TCR beta V- and J-gene trimming. Cytomegalovirus association was assigned to about 180 TCR beta chains. A later analysis found that most CMV-associated TCR beta chains appeared HLA-restricted.

The primer mix had 60 Vbeta and 13 Jbeta primers. Sequenced by immunoSEQ multiplex PCR; TCRdb stores in-frame clones only, minus some. The data show about 190,000 clones, roughly nine tenths seen once. The sequence was obtained from a boy between 2 and 10 years old in good health and CMV-seronegative. The sequenced sample consisted of PBMCs.

CDR3 sequence (DNA): TGTGCCAGCAGTTTCAGGCTAGCGGTAGATACGCAGTATTTT. This gives the protein CASSFRLAVDTQYF. This rearrangement joins TRBV27 to TRBJ2-3; 7 bases match TRBD2. After removal of 3 bases from V and 5 bases from J, the junction contained 5 bases not matched to a gene. From germline, CDR1 is MNHEY and CDR2 SMNVEV (reference sequence). The CDR3 length is 14 residues.